This is a list of T cell receptor beta chains from one sample in a study of blood T cell repertoires in COVID-19. Sequenced by immunoSEQ multiplex PCR; TCRdb stores in-frame clones only, minus some. The top ten clones hold about an eighth of a sample with a few hundred thousand clones, approximately 89% of them seen once. Sequenced input: peripheral blood. All receptors derive from a woman between 55 and 75 years old with acute or convalescent COVID-19. CDR3s include the opening cysteine and the closing phenylalanine or tryptophan. D genes are given only for firm matches. Clone size is not always given. Where it is, it says once, few, many or a class for expanded clones.

V: TRBV10-3
J: TRBJ2-1
D: TRBD2
size: .
CDR3: CAISAASSGGYNEQFF
DNA: TGTGCCATCAGTGCCGCATCTAGCGGGGGCTACAATGAGCAGTTCTTC

V: TRBV5-1
J: TRBJ1-5
D: .
size: .
CDR3: CASSLGQASNQPQHF
DNA: TGCGCCAGCAGCTTGGGCCAGGCCAGCAATCAGCCCCAGCATTTT

V: TRBV14
J: TRBJ2-5
D: .
size: once
CDR3: CASSQSASVQETQYF
DNA: TGTGCCAGCAGCCAATCGGCTAGCGTACAAGAGACCCAGTACTTC

V: TRBV7-3
J: TRBJ2-1
D: TRBD1
size: .
CDR3: CASSLMGQGFDEQFF
DNA: TGTGCCAGCAGCTTAATGGGACAGGGTTTCGATGAGCAGTTCTTC

V: TRBV7-6
J: TRBJ2-2
D: .
size: .
CDR3: CASSGLTGELFF
DNA: TGTGCCAGCAGCGGACTGACCGGGGAGCTGTTTTTT

V: TRBV19
J: TRBJ2-4
D: .
size: .
CDR3: CASSIGTGDIQYF
DNA: TGTGCCAGTAGTATCGGAACAGGAGACATTCAGTACTTC

V: TRBV28
J: TRBJ2-7
D: TRBD1
size: .
CDR3: CASSSGQGFIEQYF
DNA: TGTGCCAGCAGTTCCGGACAGGGGTTCATAGAGCAGTACTTC

V: TRBV29-1
J: TRBJ1-5
D: .
size: .
CDR3: CSVVVGSNQPQHF
DNA: TGCAGCGTTGTAGTGGGCAGCAATCAGCCCCAGCATTTT

V: TRBV6-6
J: TRBJ1-6
D: .
size: once
CDR3: CASSPGFSYNSPLHF
DNA: TGTGCCAGCAGCCCCGGGTTCTCCTATAATTCACCCCTCCACTTT

V: TRBV7-9
J: TRBJ2-7
D: TRBD2
size: .
CDR3: CASSRTSGGSYEQYF
DNA: TGTGCCAGCAGTCGGACTAGCGGGGGTTCCTACGAGCAGTACTTC

V: TRBV7-2
J: TRBJ1-2
D: TRBD1
size: .
CDR3: CASSLAGQGDYGYTF
DNA: TGTGCCAGCAGCTTAGCGGGACAGGGTGACTATGGCTACACCTTC

V: TRBV6-2/TRBV6-3
J: TRBJ2-7
D: .
size: .
CDR3: CASSYGHIQSYEQYF
DNA: TGTGCCAGCAGTTACGGACACATCCAATCCTACGAGCAGTACTTC

V: TRBV4-1
J: TRBJ2-7
D: TRBD1
size: .
CDR3: CASSQVIGQGREQYF
DNA: TGCGCCAGCAGCCAAGTAATAGGACAGGGTCGGGAGCAGTACTTC

V: TRBV5-6
J: TRBJ1-1
D: .
size: .
CDR3: CASSVGLGNTEAFF
DNA: TGTGCCAGCAGCGTCGGTTTGGGCAACACTGAAGCTTTCTTT

V: TRBV28
J: TRBJ2-5
D: .
size: .
CDR3: CASSFPPQETQYF
DNA: TGTGCCAGCAGTTTTCCCCCTCAAGAGACCCAGTACTTC

V: TRBV14
J: TRBJ2-5
D: .
size: .
CDR3: CASSQFLAGGETQYF
DNA: TGTGCCAGCAGCCAATTCCTTGCCGGTGGAGAGACCCAGTACTTC

V: TRBV25-1
J: TRBJ2-7
D: TRBD2
size: .
CDR3: CASLNPVGGGYEQYF
DNA: TGTGCCAGCCTAAACCCGGTGGGGGGGGGCTACGAGCAGTACTTC

V: TRBV4-3
J: TRBJ2-4
D: TRBD2
size: .
CDR3: CASSQDGGGAYIQYF
DNA: TGCGCCAGCAGCCAAGACGGCGGGGGGGCGTACATTCAGTACTTC

V: TRBV18
J: TRBJ1-1
D: .
size: .
CDR3: CASSPKPGDTEAFF
DNA: TGTGCCAGCTCGCCCAAGCCGGGAGACACTGAAGCTTTCTTT

V: TRBV21-1
J: TRBJ1-5
D: .
size: .
CDR3: CASSADRNNQPQHF
DNA: TGTGCCAGCAGTGCGGACAGAAATAATCAGCCCCAGCATTTT

V: TRBV24-1
J: TRBJ2-1
D: TRBD1
size: few
CDR3: CATSESGTGKGNEQFF
DNA: TGTGCCACCAGTGAGTCCGGGACAGGGAAGGGCAATGAGCAGTTCTTC

V: TRBV28
J: TRBJ1-1
D: .
size: .
CDR3: CASMWREGLGTEAFF
DNA: TGTGCCAGCATGTGGCGGGAGGGATTGGGGACTGAAGCTTTCTTT

V: TRBV9
J: TRBJ2-1
D: .
size: .
CDR3: CASSLGGRNEQFF
DNA: TGTGCCAGCAGCCTCGGGGGGCGTAATGAGCAGTTCTTC

V: TRBV5-1
J: TRBJ1-1
D: .
size: few
CDR3: CASSFPGSMNTEAFF
DNA: TGCGCCAGCAGCTTCCCAGGGTCCATGAACACTGAAGCTTTCTTT

V: TRBV27
J: TRBJ1-1
D: TRBD1
size: .
CDR3: CASSFGTENTEAFF
DNA: TGTGCCAGCAGTTTTGGGACAGAGAACACTGAAGCTTTCTTT

V: TRBV4-1
J: TRBJ2-6
D: .
size: .
CDR3: CASSQVPGHSSGANVLTF
DNA: TGCGCCAGCAGCCAAGTCCCGGGACATAGCTCTGGGGCCAACGTCCTGACTTTC

V: TRBV2
J: TRBJ1-6
D: .
size: .
CDR3: CASSEEASSRSPLHF
DNA: TGTGCCAGCAGTGAGGAGGCGTCGAGTCGATCACCCCTCCACTTT

V: TRBV10-3
J: TRBJ1-3
D: .
size: once
CDR3: CATGGFSGNTIYF
DNA: TGTGCCACCGGGGGTTTCTCTGGAAACACCATATATTTT